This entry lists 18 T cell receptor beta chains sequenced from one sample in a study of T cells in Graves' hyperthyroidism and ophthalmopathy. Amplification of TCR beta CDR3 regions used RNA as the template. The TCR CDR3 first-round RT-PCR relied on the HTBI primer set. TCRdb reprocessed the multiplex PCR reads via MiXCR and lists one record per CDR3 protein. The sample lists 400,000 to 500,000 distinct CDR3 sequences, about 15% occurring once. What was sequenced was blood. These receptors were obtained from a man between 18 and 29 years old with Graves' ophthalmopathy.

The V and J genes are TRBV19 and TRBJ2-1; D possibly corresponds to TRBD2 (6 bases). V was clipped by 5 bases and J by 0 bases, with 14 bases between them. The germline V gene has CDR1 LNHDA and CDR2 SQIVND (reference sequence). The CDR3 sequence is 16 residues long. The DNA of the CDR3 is TGTGCCAGTAGTCCCCCGGAGGGGAACTCCTACAATGAGCAGTTCTTC. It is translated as CASSPPEGNSYNEQFF.

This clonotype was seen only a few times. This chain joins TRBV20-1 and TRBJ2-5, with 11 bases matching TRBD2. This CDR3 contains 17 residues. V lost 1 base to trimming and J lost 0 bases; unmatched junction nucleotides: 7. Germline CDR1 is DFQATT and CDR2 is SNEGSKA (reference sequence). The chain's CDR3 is CSARGGTSGWYQETQYF. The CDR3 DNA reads TGCAGTGCTAGAGGTGGGACTAGCGGATGGTACCAAGAGACCCAGTACTTC.

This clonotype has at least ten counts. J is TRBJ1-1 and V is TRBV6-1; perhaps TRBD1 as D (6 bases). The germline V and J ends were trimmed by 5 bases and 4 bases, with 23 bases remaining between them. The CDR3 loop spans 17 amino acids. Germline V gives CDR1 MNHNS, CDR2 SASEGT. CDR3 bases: TGTGCCAGCAGTTACACCCGCCGTTGGGGGCGGGGCACTGAAGCTTTCTTT. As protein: CASSYTRRWGRGTEAFF.

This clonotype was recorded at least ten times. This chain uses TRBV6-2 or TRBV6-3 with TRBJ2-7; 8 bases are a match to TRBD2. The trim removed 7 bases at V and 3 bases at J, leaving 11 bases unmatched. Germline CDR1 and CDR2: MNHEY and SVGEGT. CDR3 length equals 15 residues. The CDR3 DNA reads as TGTGCCAGCAACGTTCGGGAGGGTCTTCGCTACGAGCAGTACTTC. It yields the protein CASNVREGLRYEQYF.

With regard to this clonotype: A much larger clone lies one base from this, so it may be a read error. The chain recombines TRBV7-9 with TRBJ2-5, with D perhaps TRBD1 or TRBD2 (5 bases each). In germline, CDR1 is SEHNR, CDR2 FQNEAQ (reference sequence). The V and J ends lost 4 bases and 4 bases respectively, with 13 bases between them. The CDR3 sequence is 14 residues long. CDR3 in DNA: TGTGCCAGCAGCTCCGGGGCTTACCGAGAGACCCAGTACTTC. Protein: CASSSGAYRETQYF.

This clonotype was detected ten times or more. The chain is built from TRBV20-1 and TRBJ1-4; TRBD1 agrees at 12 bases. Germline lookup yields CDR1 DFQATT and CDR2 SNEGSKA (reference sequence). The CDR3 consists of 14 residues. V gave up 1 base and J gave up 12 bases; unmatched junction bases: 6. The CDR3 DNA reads TGCAGTGCTAGAGCCGGGACAGGGGGCGCGGAACTGTTTTTT. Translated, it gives CSARAGTGGAELFF.

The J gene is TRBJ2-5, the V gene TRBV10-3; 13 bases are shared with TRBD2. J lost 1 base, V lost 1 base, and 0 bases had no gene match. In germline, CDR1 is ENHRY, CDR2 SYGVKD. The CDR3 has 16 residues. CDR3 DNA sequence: TGTGCCATCAGTGAGTGGACTAGCGGGAGCCAAGAGACCCAGTACTTC. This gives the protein CAISEWTSGSQETQYF.

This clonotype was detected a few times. CDR3 sequence reads: CASSESNNGQGITF. CDR3 DNA: TGCGCCAGCAGTGAGTCGAACAATGGACAGGGGATCACCTTC. The chain carries TRBV10-1 and TRBJ1-2; 9 bases are shared with TRBD1. CDR3 length: 14 residues. V was pared by 0 bases and J by 13 bases, with 9 bases of the junction left unmatched. Germline values: CDR1 WNHNN, CDR2 SYGVQD (reference sequence).

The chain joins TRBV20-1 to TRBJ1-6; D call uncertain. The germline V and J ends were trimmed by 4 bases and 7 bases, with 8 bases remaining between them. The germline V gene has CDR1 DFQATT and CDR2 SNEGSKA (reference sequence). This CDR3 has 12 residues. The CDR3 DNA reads TGCAGTGCTACAGGCGGGAATTCACCCCTCCACTTT. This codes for CSATGGNSPLHF.

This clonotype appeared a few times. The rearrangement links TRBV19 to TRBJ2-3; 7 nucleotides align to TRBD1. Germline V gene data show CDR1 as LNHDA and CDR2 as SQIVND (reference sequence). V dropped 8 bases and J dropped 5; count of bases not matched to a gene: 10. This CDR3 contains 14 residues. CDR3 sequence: CASQQITGVDTQYF. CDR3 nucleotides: TGTGCCAGTCAACAGATCACAGGGGTAGATACGCAGTATTTT.

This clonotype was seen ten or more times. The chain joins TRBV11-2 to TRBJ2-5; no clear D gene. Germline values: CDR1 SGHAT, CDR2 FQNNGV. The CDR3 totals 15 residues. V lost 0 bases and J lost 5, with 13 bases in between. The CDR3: CASSLDLQRWETQYF. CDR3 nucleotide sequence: TGTGCCAGCAGCTTAGACCTGCAGCGCTGGGAGACCCAGTACTTC. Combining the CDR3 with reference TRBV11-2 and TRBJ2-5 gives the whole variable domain EAGVAQSPRYKIIEKRQSVAFWCNPISGHATLYWYQQILGQGPKLLIQFQNNGVVDDSQLPKDRFSAERLKGVDSTLKIQPAKLEDSAVYLCASSLDLQRWETQYFGPGTRLLVL.

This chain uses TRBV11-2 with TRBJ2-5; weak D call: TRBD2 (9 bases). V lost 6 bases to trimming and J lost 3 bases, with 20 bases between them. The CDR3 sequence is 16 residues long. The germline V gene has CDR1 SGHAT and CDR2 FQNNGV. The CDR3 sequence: CASRQGGSGSKETQYF. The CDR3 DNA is TGTGCCAGCAGACAGGGGGGTAGCGGGAGCAAAGAGACCCAGTACTTC.

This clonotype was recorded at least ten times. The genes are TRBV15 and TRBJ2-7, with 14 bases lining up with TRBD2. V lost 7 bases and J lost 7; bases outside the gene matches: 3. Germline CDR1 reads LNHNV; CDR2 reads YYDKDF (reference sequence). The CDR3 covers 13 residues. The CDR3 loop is CATTGLAGDEQYF. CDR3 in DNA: TGTGCCACCACGGGACTAGCGGGGGATGAGCAGTACTTC.

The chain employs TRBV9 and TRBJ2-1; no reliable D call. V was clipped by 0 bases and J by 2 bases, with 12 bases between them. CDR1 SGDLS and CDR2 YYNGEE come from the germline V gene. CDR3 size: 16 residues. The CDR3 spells CASSVGGETTYNEQFF. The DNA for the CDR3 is TGTGCCAGCAGCGTAGGTGGAGAGACAACCTACAATGAGCAGTTCTTC.

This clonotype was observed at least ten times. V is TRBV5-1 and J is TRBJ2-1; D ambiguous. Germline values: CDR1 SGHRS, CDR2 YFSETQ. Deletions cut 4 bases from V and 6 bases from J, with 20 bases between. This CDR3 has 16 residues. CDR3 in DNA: TGCGCCAGCAGCCCGGCCGGGCGACAAGGTATCAATGAGCAGTTCTTC. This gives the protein CASSPAGRQGINEQFF.

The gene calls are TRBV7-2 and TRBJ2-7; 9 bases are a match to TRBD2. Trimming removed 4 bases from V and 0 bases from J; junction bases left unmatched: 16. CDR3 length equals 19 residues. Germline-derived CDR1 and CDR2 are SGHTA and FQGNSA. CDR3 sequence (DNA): TGTGCCAGCAGCTCCTCGCCAGCGGGAGGTCCCTCGAGCTCCTACGAGCAGTACTTC. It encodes CASSSSPAGGPSSSYEQYF. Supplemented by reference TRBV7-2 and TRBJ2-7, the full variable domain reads GAGVSQSPSNKVTEKGKDVELRCDPISGHTALYWYRQSLGQGLEFLIYFQGNSAPDKSGLPSDRFSAERTGGSVSTLTIQRTQQEDSAVYLCASSSSPAGGPSSSYEQYFGPGTRLTVT.

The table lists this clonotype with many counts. The CDR3: CASSVGGEAYEQYF. For the CDR3, the DNA is TGTGCCAGCAGCGTTGGAGGGGAGGCCTACGAGCAGTACTTC. The rearrangement joins TRBV7-8 to TRBJ2-7; a weak D match, TRBD2 (6 bases). This CDR3 is 14 amino acids long. V gave up 5 bases and J gave up 2 bases, with 13 bases separating them. CDR1 is SGHVS and CDR2 is FQNEAQ in the germline V gene.

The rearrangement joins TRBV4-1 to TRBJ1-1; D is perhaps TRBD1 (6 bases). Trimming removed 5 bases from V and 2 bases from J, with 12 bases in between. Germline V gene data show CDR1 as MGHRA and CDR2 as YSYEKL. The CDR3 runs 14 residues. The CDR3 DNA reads TGCGCCAGCAGCAACATCAGGGGCAACACTGAAGCTTTCTTT. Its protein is CASSNIRGNTEAFF.